The 30 T cell receptor beta chains below were found in one sample sequenced in a study of blood T cell repertoires in COVID-19. Clones were sequenced by immunoSEQ multiplex PCR, and TCRdb holds only the in-frame ones, with some missing. The sample lists tens of thousands of clones; about 88% were seen once. Sequencing input: peripheral blood. These receptors were collected from an elderly man with COVID-19, enrolled during active disease.

The chain uses TRBV7-3 and TRBJ2-7, with D possibly TRBD1 on 6 matching bases. The CDR3 covers 15 residues. CDR1 and CDR2 (germline): SGHTA, FQGTGA. V lost 6 bases, J lost 3 bases, and 18 bases lay in between. CDR3 bases: TGTGCCAGCAGTCATAGGGCGGACAGCTACTACGAGCAGTACTTC. Its protein is CASSHRADSYYEQYF.

The V call is TRBV5-4, the J call TRBJ1-2; D might be TRBD1 (6 bases). The V and J ends lost 4 bases and 4 bases respectively, with 8 bases between them. Per germline, CDR1 SGHNT and CDR2 YYREEE (reference sequence). This CDR3 has 12 amino acids. This CDR3 is CASSPDSYGYTF. In DNA, the CDR3 is TGTGCCAGCAGCCCGGACAGCTATGGCTACACCTTC. Based on the CDR3 plus reference TRBV5-4 and TRBJ1-2, the full variable domain is ETGVTQSPTHLIKTRGQQVTLRCSSQSGHNTVSWYQQALGQGPQFIFQYYREEENGRGNFPPRFSGLQFPNYSSELNVNALELDDSALYLCASSPDSYGYTFGSGTRLTVV.

The chain employs TRBV14 and TRBJ2-7; TRBD1 matches 10 bases. This CDR3 contains 16 residues. CDR1 is SGHDN and CDR2 is FVKESK in the germline V gene. Trimming cost V 4 bases and J 3 bases; bases outside gene matches: 9. CDR3 DNA: TGTGCCAGCAGCCCAATATCCCGGGACAGGGGCTACGAGCAGTACTTC. Its protein is CASSPISRDRGYEQYF.

This clone was counted only a few times. The V and J genes are TRBV18 and TRBJ1-6; 10 bases fit TRBD1. There are 14 residues in the CDR3. Trimming cost V 4 bases and J 7 bases; bases outside gene matches: 1. Germline V gene sequence: CDR1 KGHSH, CDR2 LQKENI. In DNA, the CDR3 is TGTGCCAGCTCACGACAGGGGGCAAATTCACCCCTCCACTTT. Amino acid sequence: CASSRQGANSPLHF.

This clone is a singleton in its sample. The genes are TRBV19 and TRBJ2-3, with unresolved D. This CDR3 contains 13 residues. Germline V gene lookup returns CDR1 LNHDA and CDR2 SQIVND (reference sequence). Trimming removed 5 bases at V and 0 bases at J, with 6 bases between. This CDR3 reads CASSLQSTDTQYF. In DNA, the CDR3 is TGTGCCAGTAGTTTACAGAGCACAGATACGCAGTATTTT.

A word on this clone: Other nucleotide sequences from this sample produce the same CDR3. The J gene is TRBJ1-2, the V gene TRBV29-1, with 9 bases fitting TRBD1. The CDR3 runs 13 residues. Trimming at V came to 4 bases and at J to 3 bases, leaving 3 bases not matched to a gene. Germline lookup yields CDR1 SQVTM and CDR2 ANQGSEA. CDR3 protein: CSVGQGDYYGYTF. In nucleotides, the CDR3 is TGCAGCGTTGGACAGGGGGATTACTATGGCTACACCTTC.

The chain employs TRBV28 and TRBJ1-1; TRBD1 agrees at 9 bases. V lost 7 bases, J lost 5 bases, and 11 bases stayed unmatched. The CDR3 loop spans 15 amino acids. CDR1 is MDHEN and CDR2 is SYDVKM in the germline V gene. CDR3: CASTPKGTGRTEAFF. The CDR3 DNA reads TGTGCCAGCACTCCTAAGGGGACAGGGCGTACTGAAGCTTTCTTT.

This chain joins TRBV5-8 and TRBJ2-7; TRBD1 aligns across 11 bases. Germline CDR1 is SGHTS and CDR2 is YDEGEE. After removal of 4 bases from V and 6 bases from J, the junction contained 12 bases not matched to a gene. The CDR3 length is 16 residues. This chain's CDR3 is CASSIQPGQGEGEQYF. The DNA of the CDR3 is TGTGCCAGCAGCATTCAACCGGGACAGGGGGAAGGCGAGCAGTACTTC.

This clone was detected only once. The genes are TRBV27 and TRBJ1-4; D is ambiguous. This CDR3 contains 15 residues. Germline loops: CDR1 MNHEY, CDR2 SMNVEV (reference sequence). V lost 2 bases and J 4 bases, leaving 11 bases between the germline ends. The CDR3 spells CASSLNPAGNEKLFF. The CDR3 bases are TGTGCCAGCAGTTTAAACCCGGCGGGTAATGAAAAACTGTTTTTT.

The rearrangement uses TRBV6-5 and TRBJ1-1, with D tentatively TRBD1 (5 bases). CDR3 length equals 14 residues. Trimming left V 5 bases short and J 1 base short, with 11 bases between. Germline CDR1 and CDR2: MNHEY and SVGAGI. The CDR3 region has the DNA TGTGCCAGCAGTCCAAACGGGGGGAACACTGAAGCTTTCTTT. Amino acids: CASSPNGGNTEAFF.

The V gene is TRBV2, the J gene TRBJ2-1; TRBD1 might be the D (5 bases). CDR1 and CDR2 (germline): SNHLY, FYNNEI. V was pared by 4 bases and J by 4 bases, with 8 bases between. The CDR3 is 13 residues long. The CDR3 is CASSGTPYNEQFF. CDR3 in DNA: TGTGCCAGCAGTGGGACACCTTACAATGAGCAGTTCTTC. Combining the CDR3 with reference TRBV2 and TRBJ2-1 gives the whole variable domain EPEVTQTPSHQVTQMGQEVILRCVPISNHLYFYWYRQILGQKVEFLVSFYNNEISEKSEIFDDQFSVERPDGSNFTLKIRSTKLEDSAMYFCASSGTPYNEQFFGPGTRLTVL.

The CDR3 loop is CSVEDPKNTEAFF. CDR3 coding DNA: TGCAGCGTTGAAGATCCTAAGAACACTGAAGCTTTCTTT. The V and J genes are TRBV29-1 and TRBJ1-1; unclear D gene. Trimming left V 0 bases short and J 1 base short, with 6 bases between. The length of the CDR3 is 13 residues. Germline V gives CDR1 SQVTM, CDR2 ANQGSEA.

This clone was observed a single time. The rearrangement joins TRBV28 to TRBJ1-5; 10 bases map to TRBD1. The germline gives CDR1 MDHEN, CDR2 SYDVKM. This CDR3 contains 16 residues. V lost 5 bases and J lost 3; bases outside the gene matches: 7. For the CDR3, the DNA is TGTGCCAGCAGTACCTCGGACAGGGGGTTCAATCAGCCCCAGCATTTT. This gives the protein CASSTSDRGFNQPQHF.

The chain uses TRBV6-5 and TRBJ1-2; 9 bases match TRBD1. Germline V gene lookup returns CDR1 MNHEY and CDR2 SVGAGI. The CDR3 loop spans 13 amino acids. V was clipped by 4 bases and J by 8 bases; unmatched bases: 5. The CDR3 region has the DNA TGTGCCAGCAGTTTACAGGGGGCGCGGGGCTACACCTTC. This gives the protein CASSLQGARGYTF.

The V call is TRBV3-1 (or the pseudogene TRBV3-2), the J call TRBJ1-5, with D perhaps matching TRBD1 (6 bases). Germline CDR1 reads LGHDT; CDR2 reads YNNKEL (reference sequence). This CDR3 is built from 14 residues. V gave up 4 bases and J gave up 5 bases, with 12 bases separating them. The CDR3 DNA follows: TGTGCCAGCAGCCCCCCAGGGGTGGATCAGCCCCAGCATTTT. It translates to CASSPPGVDQPQHF.

This chain connects TRBV7-2 to TRBJ2-5, with a weak D call TRBD2 (6 bases). CDR1 is SGHTA and CDR2 is FQGNSA in the germline V gene. The CDR3 loop spans 11 amino acids. V was clipped by 5 bases and J by 7 bases, with 8 bases between them. The CDR3 reads CASSLGGTQYF. CDR3 DNA sequence: TGTGCCAGCAGCCTGGGGGGGACCCAGTACTTC.

This sequence joins TRBV6-6 and TRBJ1-2; TRBD1 is a possible D gene (5 bases). Trimming pared 2 bases from V and 6 bases from J, leaving 13 bases between. Germline V gene sequence: CDR1 MNHNY, CDR2 SVGAGI (reference sequence). The CDR3 has 14 residues. In nucleotides, the CDR3 is TGTGCCAGCAGTTACCTAAGTCCAGGGAATGGCTACACCTTC. It encodes CASSYLSPGNGYTF.

J is TRBJ2-7 and V is TRBV6-5; 10 positions agree with TRBD1. V gave up 5 bases and J gave up 1 base; unmatched junction bases: 2. CDR1 MNHEY and CDR2 SVGAGI come from the germline V gene. The CDR3 is 14 amino acids. CDR3 in amino acids: CASSMDRGSYEQYF. The CDR3 DNA reads as TGTGCCAGCAGTATGGACAGGGGGTCCTACGAGCAGTACTTC.

The chain employs TRBV9 and TRBJ1-1, with D possibly being TRBD1 (5 bases). This CDR3 spans 14 amino acids. V gave up 1 base and J gave up 4 bases, with 11 bases separating them. CDR1 and CDR2 (germline): SGDLS, YYNGEE. The DNA of the CDR3 is TGTGCCAGCAGCGTATCAGGGATGACCACTGAAGCTTTCTTT. Translated, it gives CASSVSGMTTEAFF.

V and J are TRBV5-1 and TRBJ2-3; perhaps TRBD1 as D (6 bases). V shed 0 bases and J shed 0 bases, with 11 bases lying between them. The CDR3 is 16 amino acids. The germline CDR1 and CDR2 sequences are SGHRS and YFSETQ. This CDR3 is CASSLGRTVSTDTQYF. The CDR3 region has the DNA TGCGCCAGCAGCTTGGGACGGACAGTCAGCACAGATACGCAGTATTTT. Supplemented by reference TRBV5-1 and TRBJ2-3, the full variable domain reads KAGVTQTPRYLIKTRGQQVTLSCSPISGHRSVSWYQQTPGQGLQFLFEYFSETQRNKGNFPGRFSGRQFSNSRSEMNVSTLELGDSALYLCASSLGRTVSTDTQYFGPGTRLTVL.

The chain employs TRBV7-2 and TRBJ2-5; D might be TRBD2 (7 bases). The CDR3 consists of 14 residues. V was clipped by 6 bases and J by 4 bases, with 15 bases between them. CDR1 is SGHTA and CDR2 is FQGNSA in the germline V gene. CDR3 nucleotides: TGTGCCAGCAGGGTCTTGGGGGGGCGAGAGACCCAGTACTTC. It is translated as CASRVLGGRETQYF. The full variable domain, its missing parts supplied by reference TRBV7-2 and TRBJ2-5, is GAGVSQSPSNKVTEKGKDVELRCDPISGHTALYWYRQSLGQGLEFLIYFQGNSAPDKSGLPSDRFSAERTGGSVSTLTIQRTQQEDSAVYLCASRVLGGRETQYFGPGTRLLVL.

The chain has TRBV19 and TRBJ1-5, with D perhaps matching TRBD1 (6 bases). Trimming stripped 5 bases from V and 1 base from J, with 15 bases between. The CDR3 contains 16 residues. Germline V lookup: CDR1 LNHDA, CDR2 SQIVND (reference sequence). The CDR3 DNA reads TGTGCCAGTAGTGCTCCGGGGGGGCGCAGCAATCAGCCCCAGCATTTT. As protein: CASSAPGGRSNQPQHF.

The rearrangement links TRBV19 to TRBJ1-6, with TRBD1 matching 7 bases. Per the germline V gene, CDR1 is LNHDA and CDR2 is SQIVND (reference sequence). The CDR3 runs 15 residues. Trimming took 3 bases from V and 8 from J; bases not matched to a gene: 7. CDR3 protein: CASSMLGQQYSPLHF. For the CDR3, the DNA is TGTGCCAGTAGTATGTTGGGACAGCAATATTCACCCCTCCACTTT.

The chain combines TRBV10-3 with TRBJ1-1; maybe TRBD1 (6 bases). Germline V lookup: CDR1 ENHRY, CDR2 SYGVKD. There are 13 residues in the CDR3. V dropped 6 bases and J dropped 1 base, with 9 bases sitting between them. CDR3 loop: CAISSTGNTEAFF. The CDR3 DNA sequence: TGTGCCATCAGCTCGACAGGGAACACTGAAGCTTTCTTT.

The chain recombines TRBV7-9 with TRBJ2-3, with TRBD1 matching 7 bases. With 6 bases clipped from V and 10 bases from J, the junction kept 10 bases outside the gene matches. This CDR3 spans 13 amino acids. Germline V CDR1 and CDR2: SEHNR, FQNEAQ (reference sequence). The CDR3 region has the DNA TGTGCCAGCAGAGGATCGGGACAGCCCGCGCAGTATTTT. Its translation is CASRGSGQPAQYF. Using reference TRBV7-9 and TRBJ2-3 for the parts outside the CDR3, the full variable domain is DTGVSQNPRHKITKRGQNVTFRCDPISEHNRLYWYRQTLGQGPEFLTYFQNEAQLEKSRLLSDRFSAERPKGSFSTLEIQRTEQGDSAMYLCASRGSGQPAQYFGPGTRLTVL.

V gene TRBV25-1 combines with J gene TRBJ1-5; possibly TRBD1 for D (6 bases). Trimming left V 6 bases short and J 1 base short, with 7 bases between. Germline lookup yields CDR1 MGHDK and CDR2 SYGVNS. This CDR3 has 13 residues. The CDR3 DNA reads TGTGCCAGCAGCACAGGGAGCAATCAGCCCCAGCATTTT. Amino acids: CASSTGSNQPQHF. Together with reference TRBV25-1 and TRBJ1-5, the CDR3 gives the full variable domain: EADIYQTPRYLVIGTGKKITLECSQTMGHDKMYWYQQDPGMELHLIHYSYGVNSTEKGDLSSESTVSRIRTEHFPLTLESARPSHTSQYLCASSTGSNQPQHFGDGTRLSIL.

J is TRBJ1-4 and V is TRBV18; TRBD1 aligns across 8 bases. Germline CDR1 KGHSH, CDR2 LQKENI. CDR3 size: 14 residues. J was trimmed by 9 bases and V by 4 bases; bases with no gene match: 7. DNA of the CDR3: TGTGCCAGCTCACAGCCGGGACAGGTGCAAAAACTGTTTTTT. This gives the protein CASSQPGQVQKLFF.

The J gene is TRBJ2-7, the V gene TRBV3-1 (or the pseudogene TRBV3-2); TRBD1 is a possible D gene (6 bases). Germline loops: CDR1 LGHDT, CDR2 YNNKEL (reference sequence). Trimming took 4 bases from V and 5 from J, leaving 15 bases between them. This CDR3 comprises 14 residues. The CDR3 is CASSPYSQGHEQYF. Written as DNA, the CDR3 is TGTGCCAGCAGCCCTTACAGTCAGGGGCACGAGCAGTACTTC.

This clone was detected a few times. The chain recombines TRBV6-2 or TRBV6-3 with TRBJ1-5; perhaps TRBD1 as D (6 bases). Trimming took off 2 bases at V and 5 bases at J, with 10 bases between the two ends. In germline, CDR1 is MNHEY, CDR2 SVGEGT. The CDR3 is made up of 14 amino acids. CDR3 nucleotides: TGTGCCAGCAGTTACCCCCAGGGGTATCAGCCCCAGCATTTT. Translating gives CASSYPQGYQPQHF.

The chain has TRBV2 and TRBJ2-2; 8 nucleotides agree with TRBD1. CDR1 is SNHLY and CDR2 is FYNNEI in the germline V gene. The CDR3 length is 15 residues. After removal of 6 bases from V and 0 bases from J, the junction contained 3 bases not matched to a gene. The CDR3 is CASSGQGANTGELFF. The CDR3 DNA sequence: TGTGCCAGCAGCGGACAGGGCGCGAACACCGGGGAGCTGTTTTTT.